This T cell receptor (beta chain) was obtained from a study of blood T cell repertoires in COVID-19. Background on the study: Both acute and convalescent COVID-19 samples were obtained from the United States, Italy and Spain. The cDNA or gDNA used as material had been derived from T cells, B-cell-depleted T cells, or PBMCs.

The CDR3 has 13 residues. Germline V gene data show CDR1 as SGHRS and CDR2 as YFSETQ. The V gene lost 2 bases and the J gene lost 7 bases, with 9 bases spanning the gap. Original processing notes: Estimation of nucleated cell counts was performed using reference gene primer amplification. Sequencing was performed with immunoSEQ multiplex PCR; in TCRdb, only in-frame clones are kept and a portion is missing. That table is the source of V, J and clone size, and D and trimming were worked out from the DNA. The sample includes tens of thousands of clones, just under 85% of them seen just once. This TCR came from a man between 50 and 59 years old with active COVID-19. The rearrangement joins TRBV5-1 to TRBJ2-2, with D perhaps matching TRBD2 (5 bases). Sequenced input: peripheral blood. CDR3 bases: TGCGCCAGCAGCTTTAGCGAAGGCGGGGAGCTGTTTTTT. Its translation is CASSFSEGGELFF.